Listed below are T cell receptor beta chains from one sample, sequenced in a study of blood T cell repertoires in COVID-19. Repertoires were generated with immunoSEQ multiplex PCR, while TCRdb's copy carries only in-frame clones and drops some. The sample has fewer than 200,000 clones; roughly 87% are singletons. Input material: peripheral blood. These receptors were taken from a woman aged 55 to 70 with COVID-19, enrolled during active disease. Each CDR3 is given with its conserved first and last residue. The order of the fields is V gene, D gene, J gene, CDR3 DNA, CDR3 protein. A D gene is named only where the DNA matches it firmly.

v_gene: TRBV6-5
d_gene: TRBD1
j_gene: TRBJ1-4
CDR3nt: TGTGCCAGCAGCGTACAGGGGGTTAATGAAAAACTGTTTTTT
CDR3aa: CASSVQGVNEKLFF

v_gene: TRBV6-5
d_gene: TRBD1
j_gene: TRBJ1-1
CDR3nt: TGTGCCAGCAGTTTTAAACAGGGGGCCACTGAAGCTTTCTTT
CDR3aa: CASSFKQGATEAFF

v_gene: TRBV5-4
d_gene: TRBD1
j_gene: TRBJ2-5
CDR3nt: TGTGCCAGCAGCTTGGGGGGACAGGGGGTCCGGGAGACCCAGTACTTC
CDR3aa: CASSLGGQGVRETQYF

v_gene: TRBV7-2
d_gene: -
j_gene: TRBJ1-6
CDR3nt: TGTGCCAGCAGCTTAGTCAGGGTGGATTCACCCCTCCACTTT
CDR3aa: CASSLVRVDSPLHF

v_gene: TRBV28
d_gene: -
j_gene: TRBJ2-2
CDR3nt: TGTGCCAGCAGTTTCGAGGCAGGGGCGAACACCGGGGAGCTGTTTTTT
CDR3aa: CASSFEAGANTGELFF

v_gene: TRBV5-8
d_gene: TRBD1
j_gene: TRBJ1-1
CDR3nt: TGTGCCAGCAGCTTCGGGACAGGGAACACTGAAGCTTTCTTT
CDR3aa: CASSFGTGNTEAFF

v_gene: TRBV6-1
d_gene: -
j_gene: TRBJ2-3
CDR3nt: TGTGCCAGCAGTGAATCCTACAGCACAGATACGCAGTATTTT
CDR3aa: CASSESYSTDTQYF

v_gene: TRBV27
d_gene: TRBD2
j_gene: TRBJ2-3
CDR3nt: TGTGCCAGCAGTTTGGCCGGGACTAGCGGCGATACGCAGTATTTT
CDR3aa: CASSLAGTSGDTQYF

v_gene: TRBV28
d_gene: -
j_gene: TRBJ2-1
CDR3nt: TGTGCCAGCAGTTTATGGGCAGGCAGCTCCTACAATGAGCAGTTCTTC
CDR3aa: CASSLWAGSSYNEQFF

v_gene: TRBV24-1
d_gene: TRBD1
j_gene: TRBJ2-1
CDR3nt: TGTGCCACCAGCGAATCACGACAGGGGACTCGCAATGAGCAGTTCTTC
CDR3aa: CATSESRQGTRNEQFF

v_gene: TRBV7-9
d_gene: TRBD2
j_gene: TRBJ2-3
CDR3nt: TGTGCCAGCAGCTCACGGACTAGCGGGAGGATCTATACGCAGTATTTT
CDR3aa: CASSSRTSGRIYTQYF